The clone carrying this T cell receptor beta chain was observed a few times. Its antigen is undetermined. This entry is derived from a study of T-cell memory formation after mild COVID-19. Study-wide points: Clones contracting over day 15 to 85 were CD4/CD8 balanced, with later expanders leaning CD4+. Clones from the second wave (peaking day 37) had unconfirmed SARS-CoV-2 specificity.

TCRdb used MiXCR to reprocess the 5' RACE reads, holding one entry per CDR3 protein. The sample records roughly 600,000 distinct CDR3 sequences, 15% to 20% being singletons. Trimming stripped 6 bases from V and 4 bases from J, with 7 bases between. Germline V gives CDR1 KGHSH, CDR2 LQKENI. The CDR3 loop spans 12 amino acids. Material: PBMCs or a T cell subset sorted from them (not recorded which). This clonotype originated in an adult woman who had mild COVID-19 (a few samples of this study predate the infection). Cell type and time point are not known. V usage is TRBV18 and J usage is TRBJ2-1; D not certain. The DNA for the CDR3 is TGTGCCAGCTCCTTAATGTACAATGAGCAGTTCTTC. Encoded protein: CASSLMYNEQFF.